The text below deals with one T cell receptor (beta chain). The germline V gene has CDR1 SGHAT and CDR2 FQNNGV. CDR3 length: 14 residues. The ends lost 4 bases at V and 9 bases at J; junction bases unmatched: 6. Data came from immunoSEQ multiplex PCR; TCRdb stores just in-frame clones and leaves some out. Of about 14,000 clones in the sample, 55% to 85% were seen once. This specimen belongs to a study of blood T cell repertoires in COVID-19. Study-level information: Sites across the United States, Italy and Spain contributed samples from acute and convalescent COVID-19. From T cells, B-cell-depleted T cells, or PBMCs came the material, which was cDNA or gDNA.

The V gene is TRBV11-2, the J gene TRBJ2-1; 10 bases map to TRBD2. The sequence came from a man between 65 and 85 years old with acute or convalescent COVID-19. The sample taken for sequencing was peripheral blood. As DNA, the CDR3 is TGTGCCAGCAGCTATCTAGCGGGGGCGGGTGAGCAGTTCTTC. This encodes CASSYLAGAGEQFF.